The next 26 T cell receptor beta chains were all read from a single sample in a study of beta chain features in type 1 diabetes. General study findings and limits: Shortening that was moderate but significant affected the TCRB CDR3s of Type 1 diabetes patients in all four CD4+ subsets.

The antigens of these receptors remain unknown. Sequenced material consisted of expressed TCRB transcripts (all of the isolated RNA was reverse transcribed). The repertoire was sequenced with immunoSEQ multiplex PCR; TCRdb's copy has only in-frame clones and lacks some. This table holds 600,000 to 700,000 clones, roughly an eighth found once. The sample taken for sequencing was naive CD4+ T cells from blood. The receptors derive from a man aged 18 to 30 with type 1 diabetes.

The chain employs TRBV2 and TRBJ2-2; 8 bases align to TRBD2. The trim removed 7 bases at V and 7 bases at J, leaving 8 bases unmatched. This CDR3 has 14 amino acids. The germline gives CDR1 SNHLY, CDR2 FYNNEI. Here the CDR3 DNA reads TGTGCCAGCATTTTCAGGACTAGCTACGGGGAGCTGTTTTTT. Protein sequence: CASIFRTSYGELFF.

This clone occurred a few times. This chain joins TRBV7-9 and TRBJ1-1; D gene ambiguous. Per the germline V gene, CDR1 is SEHNR and CDR2 is FQNEAQ (reference sequence). The ends were cut back, 0 bases at V and 0 bases at J, with 8 bases in the middle. The CDR3 totals 15 residues. The CDR3 DNA sequence: TGTGCCAGCAGCTTAGCCGGACGGTTGAACACTGAAGCTTTCTTT. This codes for CASSLAGRLNTEAFF.

This clone turned up a few times. The V call is TRBV5-1, the J call TRBJ1-4; 10 nucleotides match TRBD1. V was clipped by 3 bases and J by 12 bases; unmatched bases: 11. Germline assignment: CDR1 SGHRS and CDR2 YFSETQ. This CDR3 comprises 15 residues. The DNA of the CDR3 is TGCGCCAGCAGCTCCGGACAGGGGGAACGTGACCAACTGTTTTTT. The encoded protein is CASSSGQGERDQLFF.

This clone has just a few counts. The identical CDR3 is also encoded by other nucleotide sequences in the sample. This chain links TRBV7-9 with TRBJ2-5, with no clear D. CDR1 SEHNR and CDR2 FQNEAQ come from the germline V gene (reference sequence). Trimming removed 0 bases at V and 5 bases at J, with 7 bases between. The length of the CDR3 is 13 residues. This CDR3 reads CASSLAGGETQYF. The CDR3 DNA reads TGTGCCAGCAGCTTAGCTGGTGGGGAGACCCAGTACTTC. The whole variable domain, filled in from reference TRBV7-9 and TRBJ2-5, reads DTGVSQNPRHKITKRGQNVTFRCDPISEHNRLYWYRQTLGQGPEFLTYFQNEAQLEKSRLLSDRFSAERPKGSFSTLEIQRTEQGDSAMYLCASSLAGGETQYFGPGTRLLVL.

This clone was counted a few times. The gene calls are TRBV6-5 and TRBJ2-1, with 9 nucleotides matching TRBD1. Germline V lookup: CDR1 MNHEY, CDR2 SVGAGI. This CDR3 spans 13 amino acids. V lost 8 bases to trimming and J lost 8 bases; unmatched junction nucleotides: 7. Written as DNA, the CDR3 is TGTGCCAGCGGGGACAGGGCGGCGGATGAGCAGTTCTTC. Translation: CASGDRAADEQFF.

V is TRBV10-1 and J is TRBJ1-1; the match to TRBD1 covers 7 bases. V was pared by 6 bases and J by 6 bases, with 10 bases of the junction left unmatched. Per germline, CDR1 WNHNN and CDR2 SYGVQD (reference sequence). The CDR3 loop spans 14 amino acids. CDR3 DNA: TGCGCCAGCAGGCCCGGACAGGACCGACCTGAAGCTTTCTTT. Its translation: CASRPGQDRPEAFF.

Only a few counts were recorded for this clone. Other nucleotide sequences from this sample produce the same CDR3. The chain links TRBV5-1 to TRBJ1-6, with unresolved D. This CDR3 contains 13 residues. Germline V gene lookup returns CDR1 SGHRS and CDR2 YFSETQ. The V gene lost 0 bases and the J gene lost 6 bases, with 4 bases spanning the gap. CDR3: CASSLESNSPLHF. In DNA, the CDR3 is TGCGCCAGCAGCTTGGAGTCTAATTCACCCCTCCACTTT.

Here the CDR3 reads CSAGTGGGTEAFF. The DNA for the CDR3 is TGCAGCGCCGGCACGGGTGGCGGGACTGAAGCTTTCTTT. The chain couples TRBV29-1 to TRBJ1-1, with D hard to call. Germline-derived CDR1 and CDR2 are SQVTM and ANQGSEA. CDR3 size: 13 residues. V gave up 7 bases and J gave up 5 bases, with 17 bases separating them.

The chain carries TRBV9 and TRBJ2-2; no firm D call. CDR1 SGDLS and CDR2 YYNGEE come from the germline V gene. This CDR3 is 13 amino acids long. V lost 4 bases and J 4 bases, leaving 8 bases between the germline ends. The CDR3 loop reads CASSLDVTGELFF. In DNA form, the CDR3 reads TGTGCCAGCAGCCTAGACGTCACCGGGGAGCTGTTTTTT.

This clone was observed a handful of times. The chain uses TRBV4-1 and TRBJ1-6, with 12 bases that match TRBD1. From germline, CDR1 is MGHRA and CDR2 YSYEKL. This CDR3 is built from 16 residues. V dropped 1 base and J dropped 9; count of bases not matched to a gene: 4. CDR3 coding DNA: TGCGCCAGCAGCCAAGGTGAGGGACAGGGGGCTTCACCCCTCCACTTT. This sequence encodes CASSQGEGQGASPLHF.

This clone has a handful of counts. The rearrangement uses TRBV2 and TRBJ1-2; D unclear. Germline V gene lookup returns CDR1 SNHLY and CDR2 FYNNEI. Between the trimmed V and J ends, which lost 4 bases and 4 bases, there was a span of 13 bases. The CDR3 is made up of 14 amino acids. CDR3: CASSGETLGYGYTF. DNA of the CDR3: TGTGCCAGCAGTGGGGAGACCCTTGGCTATGGCTACACCTTC.

This clone was counted only a few times. The J gene is TRBJ1-1, the V gene TRBV2, with D hard to call. Germline CDR1 reads SNHLY; CDR2 reads FYNNEI. The CDR3 length is 12 residues. Deletions cut 4 bases from V and 4 bases from J, with 7 bases between. The CDR3 spells CASSVGVTEAFF. The CDR3, as DNA: TGTGCCAGCAGTGTCGGGGTCACTGAAGCTTTCTTT.

This clone was seen a handful of times. The chain employs TRBV6-5 and TRBJ1-1; 7 nucleotides agree with TRBD1. Germline loops: CDR1 MNHEY, CDR2 SVGAGI. V lost 6 bases to trimming and J lost 5 bases; unmatched junction nucleotides: 9. This CDR3 is 14 amino acids long. This CDR3 reads CASSDRGRGTEAFF. The DNA for the CDR3 is TGTGCCAGCAGCGATAGGGGGCGAGGAACTGAAGCTTTCTTT.

The V gene is TRBV5-4, the J gene TRBJ1-2; 7 bases agree with TRBD1. After removal of 2 bases from V and 8 bases from J, the junction contained 9 bases not matched to a gene. The CDR3 consists of 14 residues. CDR1 and CDR2 (germline): SGHNT, YYREEE (reference sequence). Written as DNA, the CDR3 is TGTGCCAGCAGCTTCGGCGACAGGGCAGACGGCTACACCTTC. Its protein is CASSFGDRADGYTF.

This clone showed up just a few times. J is TRBJ2-2 and V is TRBV27; tentatively, D is TRBD1 (6 bases). Germline-derived CDR1 and CDR2 are MNHEY and SMNVEV (reference sequence). This CDR3 has 16 residues. V was clipped by 1 base and J by 4 bases, with 13 bases between them. CDR3 coding DNA: TGTGCCAGCAGTTTATACGCAGGGGACCCCACCGGGGAGCTGTTTTTT. Amino acids: CASSLYAGDPTGELFF.

V usage is TRBV7-8 and J usage is TRBJ2-5; D is uncertain. The CDR3 has 14 amino acids. V dropped 5 bases and J dropped 5 bases, with 15 bases sitting between them. The V gene's germline CDR1 is SGHVS and CDR2 FQNEAQ. The CDR3 coding sequence is TGTGCCAGCAGCCCCCGACGGGTTGAGGAGACCCAGTACTTC. Its protein is CASSPRRVEETQYF. Using reference TRBV7-8 and TRBJ2-5 for the parts outside the CDR3, the full variable domain is GAGVSQSPRYKVAKRGQDVALRCDPISGHVSLFWYQQALGQGPEFLTYFQNEAQLDKSGLPSDRFFAERPEGSVSTLKIQRTQQEDSAVYLCASSPRRVEETQYFGPGTRLLVL.

This clone was seen more than once but under ten times. The chain recombines TRBV4-1 with TRBJ2-3, with 7 bases that match TRBD2. V was pared by 4 bases and J by 2 bases, with 9 bases of the junction left unmatched. The CDR3 runs to 16 residues. Germline CDR1 reads MGHRA; CDR2 reads YSYEKL. The CDR3 DNA is TGCGCCAGCAGCCGAGGGCGAGCGGGGCCCACAGATACGCAGTATTTT. Translated: CASSRGRAGPTDTQYF.

This clone appeared a few times. The CDR3 region is CASSQGLAGGQETQYF. The CDR3 nucleotides are TGTGCCAGCAGCCAAGGACTAGCGGGGGGACAAGAGACCCAGTACTTC. J is TRBJ2-5 and V is TRBV7-8; 14 bases map to TRBD2. The trim removed 5 bases at V and 2 bases at J, leaving 4 bases unmatched. The CDR3 contains 16 residues. The V gene's germline CDR1 is SGHVS and CDR2 FQNEAQ.

In this sample, this clone turned up a few times. V and J are TRBV27 and TRBJ2-5, with D tentatively TRBD1 (5 bases). Trimming removed 4 bases from V and 2 bases from J, with 11 bases in between. CDR1 and CDR2 (germline): MNHEY, SMNVEV (reference sequence). The CDR3 extends over 14 amino acids. The CDR3 is CASSYGAGQETQYF. The DNA of the CDR3 is TGTGCCAGCAGTTATGGGGCAGGGCAAGAGACCCAGTACTTC.

The chain links TRBV4-1 to TRBJ1-1, with 7 nucleotides matching TRBD1. The junction had 18 bases not matched to a gene; V was cut back by 5 bases and J by 0 bases. CDR1 is MGHRA, CDR2 YSYEKL, per germline. The CDR3 loop spans 19 amino acids. The CDR3 DNA sequence: TGCGCCAGCAGCACCAGGACAGGAGTGGGCGTGAGGGTGAACACTGAAGCTTTCTTT. Protein: CASSTRTGVGVRVNTEAFF.

This chain joins TRBV12-5 and TRBJ1-2, with D unresolved. CDR1 LGHNT and CDR2 FRNRAP come from the germline V gene. This CDR3 is built from 14 residues. The V end was cut by 5 bases, the J end by 2 bases, with 12 bases between. This chain's CDR3 is CASGGPGGNYGYTF. CDR3 in DNA: TGTGCTAGTGGTGGTCCCGGAGGGAACTATGGCTACACCTTC.

The V call is TRBV30, the J call TRBJ2-5; TRBD2 matches at 8 bases. With 3 bases clipped from V and 4 bases from J, the junction kept 7 bases outside the gene matches. Germline values: CDR1 GTSNPN, CDR2 SVGIG (reference sequence). The length of the CDR3 is 14 residues. The CDR3 loop reads CAWRSGTSGETQYF. CDR3 sequence (DNA): TGTGCCTGGAGGTCGGGGACTAGTGGAGAGACCCAGTACTTC.

The chain carries TRBV4-1 and TRBJ1-2; 7 nucleotides align to TRBD1. Germline CDR1 reads MGHRA; CDR2 reads YSYEKL. J was trimmed by 6 bases and V by 6 bases; bases with no gene match: 7. CDR3 length equals 13 residues. CDR3 coding DNA: TGCGCCAGCAGGCCGAAGGGGGCGAATGGCTACACCTTC. Translating it yields CASRPKGANGYTF.

CDR3 loop: CASSGGTVNSPLHF. The CDR3 bases are TGTGCCAGCAGTGGGGGGACAGTTAATTCACCCCTCCACTTT. The chain uses TRBV25-1 and TRBJ1-6; 7 nucleotides agree with TRBD1. Germline loops: CDR1 MGHDK, CDR2 SYGVNS. The CDR3 contains 14 residues. V lost 4 bases and J lost 6; bases outside the gene matches: 3.

The rearrangement uses TRBV28 and TRBJ1-3; 8 bases are a match to TRBD1. Germline CDR1 MDHEN, CDR2 SYDVKM. J lost 0 bases, V lost 8 bases, and 6 bases had no gene match. The CDR3 sequence is 15 residues long. CDR3 in DNA: TGTGCCAGCCGACAGGGGAGCCTCTCTGGAAACACCATATATTTT. Amino acids: CASRQGSLSGNTIYF.

Only a few counts were recorded for this clone. This chain uses TRBV30 with TRBJ1-2, with 9 nucleotides matching TRBD1. This CDR3 contains 17 residues. Unmatched junction bases numbered 16, after V lost 8 bases and J lost 0 bases. In germline, CDR1 is GTSNPN, CDR2 SVGIG (reference sequence). As DNA, the CDR3 is TGTGCCAGAAACCCGGGACAGGGTCTCGGGGCTAACTATGGCTACACCTTC. As protein: CARNPGQGLGANYGYTF.